This T cell receptor beta chain stems from a study of radiotherapy plus CTLA-4 blockade in lung cancer. Study-level results: Early clonal dynamics of blood T cells, together with interferon-beta, were reported as the best response predictor. Expansion of tumor-derived TCR clones was observed in blood after radiotherapy plus ipilimumab.

Produced via immunoSEQ multiplex PCR; TCRdb's table is partial and in-frame only. The sample has about 120,000 clones, roughly 80% seen once. The V end lost 5 bases, the J end lost 4 bases, and 9 bases lay between the germline ends. Germline CDR1 and CDR2: MNHEY and SVGAGI. This CDR3 contains 13 residues. A single count supports this clone. Antigen specificity is unknown. The chain recombines TRBV6-5 with TRBJ1-5; D gene unclear. The TCR originated in a human donor with non-small cell lung cancer that progressed on radiotherapy plus ipilimumab. Some clones in this sample may be carry-over from other donors' samples. The material was peripheral blood, obtained from a patient treated with radiotherapy plus ipilimumab. CDR3 sequence (DNA): TGTGCCAGCAGTCGCACCCTAAATCAGCCCCAGCATTTT. This translates into CASSRTLNQPQHF.